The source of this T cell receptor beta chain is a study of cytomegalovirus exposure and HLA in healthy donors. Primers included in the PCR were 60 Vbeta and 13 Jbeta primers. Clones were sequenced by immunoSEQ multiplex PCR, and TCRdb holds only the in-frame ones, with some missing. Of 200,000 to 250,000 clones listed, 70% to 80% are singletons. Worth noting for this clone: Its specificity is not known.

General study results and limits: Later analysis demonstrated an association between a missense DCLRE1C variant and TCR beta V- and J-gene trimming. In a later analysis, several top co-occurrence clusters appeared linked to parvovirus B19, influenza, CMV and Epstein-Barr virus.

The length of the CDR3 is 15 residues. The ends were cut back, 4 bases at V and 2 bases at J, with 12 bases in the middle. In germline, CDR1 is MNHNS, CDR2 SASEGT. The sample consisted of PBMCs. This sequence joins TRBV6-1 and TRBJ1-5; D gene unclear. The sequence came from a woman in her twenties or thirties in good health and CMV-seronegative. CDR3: CASSAPLRGNQPQHF. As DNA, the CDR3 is TGTGCCAGCAGTGCCCCCCTACGAGGCAATCAGCCCCAGCATTTT.